This T cell receptor beta chain was captured in a study of T cell responses to AZD1222 COVID-19 vaccine. Profiled with immunoSEQ multiplex PCR; TCRdb holds only in-frame clones, not every one. The profile covers about 130,000 clones, with around 84% appearing a single time and roughly 3.9% taken by the ten largest. This clone came up a few times. No antigen is known for it. General study findings and limits: Compared with day 0, the breadth and depth of the Spike-specific TCR repertoire rose significantly after two doses of AZD1222. It was only a handful of AZD1222 recipients who were seropositive at baseline. Across the whole spike, CD4 TCRs peaked at regions 160-218 and 743-854. Females outnumbered males among donors, who were mostly white British; clonal diversity was possibly underestimated.

The clonotype was recovered from an adult in good health. Sequenced material: peripheral blood, taken on day 0 of AZD1222 vaccination.

The CDR3 DNA reads as TGTGCCAGCAGCTTGGTTCCAGGGTGGGTCGGAACTGAAGCTTTCTTT. Translated, it gives CASSLVPGWVGTEAFF. The rearrangement joins TRBV5-4 to TRBJ1-1; tentatively, D is TRBD1 (5 bases). CDR1 and CDR2 (germline): SGHNT, YYREEE (reference sequence). V was clipped by 0 bases and J by 5 bases, with 17 bases between them. The CDR3 extends over 16 amino acids.